This T cell receptor (beta chain) derives from a study of chemoradiotherapy in HPV16-positive cancers. Study details: Functional T-cell assays on a couple of HPV16-positive patients' cells defined candidate HPV-specific clones and common TCR motifs. General study results and limits: Candidate HPV-specific clones and E7-related TCR motifs grew in tumor during treatment. HPV-specific T cells were functionally defined from only two HPV16-positive patients.

Measured with immunoSEQ multiplex PCR; TCRdb has only the in-frame clones, and not every one. The sample holds 15,000 to 20,000 clones, approximately 70% seen once. Samples were taken several times over chemoradiotherapy. V trimming: 5 bases; J trimming: 5 bases; junction bases outside the gene matches: 5. The CDR3 is 14 amino acids. Germline-derived CDR1 and CDR2 are SNHLY and FYNNEI. With regard to this clone: What it recognizes is unknown.

The sample consisted of tumor tissue, taken from a patient who underwent chemoradiotherapy. The chain links TRBV2 to TRBJ1-2, with 10 bases identical to TRBD1. The clonotype was recovered from a human donor with HPV-associated anogenital cancer. Written as DNA, the CDR3 is TGTGCCAGCAGTTTGACAGGGGGCGGGTATGGCTACACCTTC. Translating it yields CASSLTGGGYGYTF.